This T cell receptor (beta chain) emerged from a study of shared clonotypes between healthy human individuals (dated by TCRdb to 2019 to 2021). Looking at the study overall: The cohort included a few men and a couple of women between 18 and 49 years of age. To estimate repertoire size and how much clonotypes are shared between individuals, the study performed deep sequencing of blood TCR repertoires from a few healthy adults. Per donor, leukapheresis produced somewhere between about 0.94 and 10 billion PBMCs. Libraries were prepared and TCR repertoires were sequenced by different laboratories using diverse techniques, in order to increase sequencing depth and limit assay-specific biases. Per donor, three plates each were used for CD4 naive and CD4 memory, two for CD8 naive, and one for CD8 memory. Overall study outcomes, separate from this receptor: Compared with non-shared clonotypes, clonotypes shared by all four sorted-subset donors had higher generation probabilities. Pairwise subsampling indicated that sequencing depth was expected to affect the degree of clonotype sharing among donors. Approximately 4.8% of naive CD4, 3.5% of naive CD8, approximately 2% of memory CD4, and approximately 0.39% of memory CD8 clonotypes were shared across four donors. Because the study included a small number of donors, the genetic and exposure-history diversity represented was limited. Incomplete sequencing was indicated by rarefaction of sorted-subset datasets, despite the large sequencing depth. Only blood was sampled, and tissue TCR repertoires likely differ from those in blood. Naive subsets generally had larger estimated clonotype richness than memory subsets.

Deletion took 2 bases off V and 7 bases off J, with a span of 7 bases between the germline ends. There are 11 amino acids in the CDR3, from cysteine to phenylalanine inclusive. Only the CDR3 DNA stays, 33 bases, in frame from base 1. CDR1 SGHKS and CDR2 YYEKEE are derived from the germline V gene (reference sequence). For the CD8 naive samples, CD45RO-negative cells were positively selected for CCR7, yielding a CD45RA+CCR7+ population from which TemRA cells were excluded. The donors were healthy, HIV-negative adults who had no recently reported acute infections or vaccinations. Every donor was a Caucasian adult residing in Nashville, Tennessee, USA. Blood was obtained by leukapheresis, after which PBMCs were separated by Ficoll-Histopaque density gradient centrifugation and cryopreserved in liquid nitrogen vapor phase. Analytical flow cytometry was used to check the purity and quantity of every magnetically sorted T cell population. Genomic DNA was isolated from each sorted fraction and quantified by UV absorbance on a Nanodrop 2000c.

On this clone: The antigen it binds to is not known. The record has no base qualities; no much larger clone is one base away.

Using the deep immunoSEQ assay, TCR CDR3 regions were amplified from genomic DNA by multiplex PCR. Extracted genomic DNA from each cell subset was spread evenly across all wells of several immunoSEQ 96-well plates, with each plate serving as a replicate. For sorted subsets, roughly 200 ng of genomic DNA, equivalent to roughly 33,000 T cell genomes, went into each replicate PCR. The purified libraries were quantified using a Qubit 3.0 fluorometer, sized with a Bioanalyzer 2100, and then quantified again using the KAPA Library Quantification kit. Each immunoSEQ 96-well plate was sequenced on its own single-read 150-cycle Illumina NextSeq 550 flow cell. The published analysis was carried out like this. The immunoSEQ output contained only junctional sequences without quality scores, so filtering could not match that applied to full-length reads. Sequences were annotated with PyIR, a Python wrapper for IgBLAST v1.9, using IMGT germline references to assign V/J genes and CDR3. Any read was removed if the V/J assignment was weak (E-value above 1e-6), the CDR3 was missing, or the read contained stop codons, out-of-frame junctions, or ambiguous translated residues. V3J clonotypes were defined by identical inferred V gene, J gene, and CDR3 amino acid sequence. To compute the percentage overlap between repertoires, the number of shared unique clonotypes was divided by the size of the smaller repertoire. RTK rarefaction, the Chao1 estimator, and Recon v2.1 estimates of unobserved clonotypes were used to assess repertoire richness. Generation probabilities for all TCRbeta clonotypes obtained by the gDNA method from a handful of donors were computed using OLGA. The clones in this table, taken by TCRdb from immuneACCESS, are in-frame only. Not every clone is retained; where verified, under half of the shortfall comes from an unresolved V gene, and the cause of the rest is unknown. The V and J calls and the clone size are those of that table, but D and trimming were determined from the DNA. The sample records a few million clones, 93% of which are singletons. The ten largest clonotypes hold around 1.8% of the sample.

The chain couples TRBV5-5 to TRBJ2-7, with the D gene call left open. The sequenced sample was naive CD8+ T cells from PBMCs. Read against the paper, the sample's cell subset or site label means: CD45RA+CCR7+. This receptor was identified in a man aged 18-30 years in good health. Some clones in this sample may be carry-over from other donors' samples. The DNA is as follows: TGTGCCAGCAGCTTAAATGTTGAGCAGTACTTC. This translates into CASSLNVEQYF.